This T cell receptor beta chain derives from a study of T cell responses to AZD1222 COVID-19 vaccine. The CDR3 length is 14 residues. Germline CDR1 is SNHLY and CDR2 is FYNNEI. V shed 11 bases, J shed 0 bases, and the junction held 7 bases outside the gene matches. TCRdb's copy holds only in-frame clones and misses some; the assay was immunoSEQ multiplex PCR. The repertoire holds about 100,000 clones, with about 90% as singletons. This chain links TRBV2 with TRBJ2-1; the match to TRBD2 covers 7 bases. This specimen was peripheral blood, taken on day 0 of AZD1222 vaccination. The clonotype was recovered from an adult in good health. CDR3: CAGGAGSSYNEQFF. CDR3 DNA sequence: TGTGCCGGGGGAGCGGGAAGCTCCTACAATGAGCAGTTCTTC.